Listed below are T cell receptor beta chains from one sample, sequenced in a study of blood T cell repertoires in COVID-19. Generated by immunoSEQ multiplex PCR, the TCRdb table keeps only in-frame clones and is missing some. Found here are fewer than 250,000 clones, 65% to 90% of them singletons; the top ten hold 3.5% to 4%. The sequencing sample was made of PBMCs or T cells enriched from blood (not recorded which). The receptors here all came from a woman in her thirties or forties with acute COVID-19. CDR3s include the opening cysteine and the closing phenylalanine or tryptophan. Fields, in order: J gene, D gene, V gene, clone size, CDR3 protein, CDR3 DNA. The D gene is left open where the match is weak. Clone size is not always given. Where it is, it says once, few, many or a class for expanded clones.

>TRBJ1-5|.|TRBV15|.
CATSRVAQPQHF
TGTGCCACCAGCAGAGTGGCCCAGCCCCAGCATTTT
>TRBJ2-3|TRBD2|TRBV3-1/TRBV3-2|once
CASSPSRTSGDTQYF
TGTGCCAGCAGCCCATCGAGGACTAGCGGGGATACGCAGTATTTT
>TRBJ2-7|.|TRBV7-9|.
CASSPQGPTYEQYF
TGTGCCAGCAGCCCTCAGGGGCCAACCTACGAGCAGTACTTC
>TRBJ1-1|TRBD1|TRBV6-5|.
CASSRTGDEAFF
TGTGCCAGCAGCCGGACAGGGGATGAAGCTTTCTTT
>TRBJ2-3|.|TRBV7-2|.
CASGRMGGDTQYF
TGTGCCAGCGGGCGGATGGGGGGAGATACGCAGTATTTT
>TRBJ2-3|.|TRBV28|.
CASSSATDTQYF
TGTGCCAGCAGCAGCGCCACAGATACGCAGTATTTT
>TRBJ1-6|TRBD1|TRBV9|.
CASSVEEGARSPLHF
TGTGCCAGCAGCGTAGAGGAGGGGGCGAGATCACCCCTCCACTTT
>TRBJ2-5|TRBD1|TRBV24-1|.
CATSGDRGETQYF
TGTGCCACCAGTGGGGACAGGGGTGAGACCCAGTACTTC
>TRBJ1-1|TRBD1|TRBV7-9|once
CASSPQQGMTEAFF
TGTGCCAGCAGCCCCCAACAGGGGATGACTGAAGCTTTCTTT
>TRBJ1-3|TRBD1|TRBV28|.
CASRPWTGGNTIYF
TGTGCCAGCAGACCCTGGACAGGGGGAAACACCATATATTTT
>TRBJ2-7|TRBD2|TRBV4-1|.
CASSPLPGGRYEQYF
TGCGCCAGCAGCCCCCTTCCGGGAGGCAGGTACGAGCAGTACTTC
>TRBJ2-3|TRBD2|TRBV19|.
CASSQSTSGSSDTQYF
TGTGCCAGTAGTCAATCGACTAGCGGGAGCTCAGATACGCAGTATTTT
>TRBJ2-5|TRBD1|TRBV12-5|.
CASGAGQGYGETQYF
TGTGCTAGTGGTGCGGGACAGGGATACGGAGAGACCCAGTACTTC
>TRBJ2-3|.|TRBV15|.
CATSNLLARADTQYF
TGTGCCACCAGCAACCTACTAGCCCGTGCAGATACGCAGTATTTT
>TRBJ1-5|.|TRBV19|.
CASSSPAGRDNQPQHF
TGTGCCAGTAGCTCCCCGGCTGGGAGGGACAATCAGCCCCAGCATTTT
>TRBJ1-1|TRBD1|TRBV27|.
CASSFRTGLNTEAFF
TGTGCCAGCAGTTTCCGGACAGGGTTGAACACTGAAGCTTTCTTT
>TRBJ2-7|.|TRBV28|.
CASSRTSNEQYF
TGTGCCAGCAGTCGGACTTCTAACGAGCAGTACTTC
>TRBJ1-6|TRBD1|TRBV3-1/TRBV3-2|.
CASSRATGGDNSPLHF
TGTGCCAGCAGCCGGGCCACAGGGGGCGATAATTCACCCCTCCACTTT
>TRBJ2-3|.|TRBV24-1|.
CATSDLGGKLGTQYF
TGTGCCACCAGTGATTTAGGAGGGAAACTTGGTACGCAGTATTTT
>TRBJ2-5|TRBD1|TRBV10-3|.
CAISRGQNQETQYF
TGTGCCATCAGTAGGGGACAGAACCAAGAGACCCAGTACTTC
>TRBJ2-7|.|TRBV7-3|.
CASSPTRTVIGEQYF
TGTGCCAGCAGCCCAACCCGGACAGTTATTGGTGAGCAGTACTTC
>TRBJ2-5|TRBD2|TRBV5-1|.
CASRLGGGLQETQYF
TGCGCCAGCAGGTTGGGGGGGGGTCTCCAAGAGACCCAGTACTTC
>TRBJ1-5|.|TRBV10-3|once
CAISERGNQPQHF
TGTGCCATCAGTGAGAGAGGCAATCAGCCCCAGCATTTT
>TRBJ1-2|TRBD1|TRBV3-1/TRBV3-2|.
CASSLRYNDRALNYGYTF
TGTGCCAGCAGTCTCCGATACAACGACAGGGCCCTTAACTATGGCTACACCTTC
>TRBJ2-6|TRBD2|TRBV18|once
CASSPRPGGSTGANVLTF
TGTGCCAGCTCACCACGTCCGGGGGGTAGTACTGGGGCCAACGTCCTGACTTTC
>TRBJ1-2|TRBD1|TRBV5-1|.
CASSLGDRDSYGYTF
TGCGCCAGCAGCTTGGGGGACAGGGATTCCTATGGCTACACCTTC
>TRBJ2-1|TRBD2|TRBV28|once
CASSPEGLAGVIF
TGTGCCAGCAGCCCTGAGGGACTAGCGGGAGTAATCTTC
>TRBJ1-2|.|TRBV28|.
CASSLMREINYGYTF
TGTGCCAGCAGTTTGATGAGGGAGATTAACTATGGCTACACCTTC
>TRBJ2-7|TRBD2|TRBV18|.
CASSPGLDYEQYF
TGTGCCAGCTCACCGGGACTAGACTACGAGCAGTACTTC
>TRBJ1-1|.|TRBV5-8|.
CASSLDIRPGGAFF
TGTGCCAGCAGCTTGGACATTCGCCCCGGGGGAGCTTTCTTT